This entry lists 12 T cell receptor beta chains sequenced from one sample in a study of blood T cell repertoires in COVID-19. Data came from immunoSEQ multiplex PCR; TCRdb stores just in-frame clones and leaves some out. The sample lists about 200,000 clones; about 87% were seen once. Sequencing was performed on PBMCs or T cells enriched from blood (not recorded which). The receptors originated from a young man who had recovered from COVID-19.

The rearrangement links TRBV6-5 to TRBJ1-2, with TRBD1 matching 8 bases. Germline values: CDR1 MNHEY, CDR2 SVGAGI. The junction had 12 bases not matched to a gene; V was cut back by 7 bases and J by 8 bases. This CDR3 has 14 amino acids. CDR3 bases: TGTGCCAGCATCGAATATCAGGGGGCGGACGGCTACACCTTC. This codes for CASIEYQGADGYTF.

The chain uses TRBV29-1 and TRBJ1-1; 9 bases match TRBD1. The CDR3 has 14 amino acids. The germline V gene has CDR1 SQVTM and CDR2 ANQGSEA. The junction had 8 bases not matched to a gene; V was cut back by 6 bases and J by 3 bases. CDR3 nucleotide sequence: TGCAGCGTAACGACAGGGGGGAGGGACACTGAAGCTTTCTTT. Its protein product is CSVTTGGRDTEAFF.

The chain couples TRBV30 to TRBJ1-2; 9 bases match TRBD1. Germline CDR1 reads GTSNPN; CDR2 reads SVGIG (reference sequence). The V gene end was trimmed by 4 bases and the J gene end by 6 bases; junction bases not matched to a gene: 0. There are 11 residues in the CDR3. This CDR3 reads CAWNRGHGYTF. The CDR3 DNA reads as TGTGCCTGGAACAGGGGGCATGGCTACACCTTC.

The CDR3 sequence is CASSVGTAYGYTF. In DNA, the CDR3 is TGTGCCAGTAGTGTAGGGACAGCTTATGGCTACACCTTC. The chain combines TRBV19 with TRBJ1-2; 7 positions match TRBD1. Looked up from germline, CDR1 is LNHDA and CDR2 is SQIVND (reference sequence). CDR3 size: 13 residues. The V gene end was trimmed by 5 bases and the J gene end by 5 bases; junction bases not matched to a gene: 5.

The chain couples TRBV10-1 to TRBJ2-2; 8 bases fit TRBD2. Germline-derived CDR1 and CDR2 are WNHNN and SYGVQD (reference sequence). The J segment lost 5 bases and the V segment lost 4 bases, leaving 3 bases of the junction unmatched. The length of the CDR3 is 14 residues. The CDR3 reads CASSGGGRTGELFF. In nucleotides, the CDR3 is TGCGCCAGCAGTGGAGGCGGGAGGACCGGGGAGCTGTTTTTT.

V gene TRBV15 combines with J gene TRBJ2-7, with D possibly being TRBD2 (5 bases). CDR1 is LNHNV, CDR2 YYDKDF, per germline (reference sequence). V lost 0 bases, J lost 2 bases, and 8 bases lay in between. The CDR3 totals 14 residues. CDR3 loop: CATSRDRGTYEQYF. Here the CDR3 DNA reads TGTGCCACCAGCAGAGATCGGGGTACCTACGAGCAGTACTTC.

This sequence joins TRBV3-1 (or the pseudogene TRBV3-2) and TRBJ2-7; weak D call: TRBD2 (6 bases). The CDR3 is made up of 17 amino acids. Trimming stripped 1 base from V and 2 bases from J, with 18 bases between. The germline gives CDR1 LGHDT, CDR2 YNNKEL (reference sequence). CDR3 nucleotide sequence: TGTGCCAGCAGCCAAGTCAATGGCGGGACCCCGCCCTACGAGCAGTACTTC. It yields the protein CASSQVNGGTPPYEQYF.

This sequence joins TRBV7-9 and TRBJ2-3; 9 positions agree with TRBD1. CDR3 length: 15 amino acids. J lost 3 bases, V lost 5 bases, and 6 bases had no gene match. Germline V gene sequence: CDR1 SEHNR, CDR2 FQNEAQ (reference sequence). CDR3: CASSNGQGQTDTQYF. CDR3 in DNA: TGTGCCAGCAGCAATGGACAGGGGCAAACAGATACGCAGTATTTT.

This clone was detected a few times. The chain links TRBV5-8 to TRBJ2-7; D is ambiguous. V lost 5 bases, J lost 5 bases, and 5 bases lay in between. Germline values: CDR1 SGHTS, CDR2 YDEGEE. This CDR3 has 10 residues. The CDR3 DNA follows: TGTGCCAGCAGTGGCCACGAGCAGTACTTC. Protein: CASSGHEQYF.

This chain links TRBV2 with TRBJ2-5; TRBD2 matches 9 bases. The CDR3 sequence is 18 residues long. Germline-derived CDR1 and CDR2 are SNHLY and FYNNEI. V was clipped by 3 bases and J by 3 bases; unmatched bases: 14. CDR3 region: CASSDKGLRGGNKETQYF. In DNA, the CDR3 is TGTGCCAGCAGTGATAAGGGGTTGCGGGGGGGGAACAAAGAGACCCAGTACTTC.

The rearrangement uses TRBV27 and TRBJ2-6; no clear D. Germline-derived CDR1 and CDR2 are MNHEY and SMNVEV (reference sequence). Trimming shortened V by 3 bases and J by 0 bases, and 12 bases separated the two germline ends. The CDR3 is 17 amino acids. In DNA, the CDR3 is TGTGCCAGCAGTTTGCGGTTAGGCTTCTCTGGGGCCAACGTCCTGACTTTC. This sequence encodes CASSLRLGFSGANVLTF. The full variable domain, in which reference TRBV27 and TRBJ2-6 provide the parts outside the CDR3, is EAQVTQNPRYLITVTGKKLTVTCSQNMNHEYMSWYRQDPGLGLRQIYYSMNVEVTDKGDVPEGYKVSRKEKRNFPLILESPSPNQTSLYFCASSLRLGFSGANVLTFGAGSRLTVL.

Notes on this clone: Germline is not matched at one junction end, which may reflect a read error. This chain links TRBV4-1 with TRBJ1-3, with D possibly being TRBD1 (5 bases). Germline V CDR1 and CDR2: MGHRA, YSYEKL. The CDR3 covers 15 residues. CDR3 region: CASRQAVGEGNTIYF. The CDR3 nucleotides read TGCGCCAGCAGGCAAGCCGTAGGGGAAGGAAACACCATATATTTT.